One sample yielded the 9 T cell receptor beta chains listed below, sequenced in a study of blood T cell repertoires in COVID-19. Assay: immunoSEQ multiplex PCR; the TCRdb copy retains only in-frame clones and omits some. The sample includes under 300,000 clones, approximately 89% of them seen just once. Sequences were obtained from PBMCs or T cells enriched from blood (not recorded which). The receptors here all came from a woman in her fifties or sixties who had recovered from COVID-19.

This chain joins TRBV3-1 (or the pseudogene TRBV3-2) and TRBJ1-3, with D possibly TRBD1 on 5 matching bases. The CDR3 totals 13 residues. Germline values: CDR1 LGHDT, CDR2 YNNKEL (reference sequence). V was shortened by 0 bases and J by 8 bases, with 8 bases between the two germline ends. CDR3 amino acids: CASSQEGTYTIYF. The CDR3 DNA sequence: TGTGCCAGCAGCCAAGAGGGGACTTACACCATATATTTT.

The chain couples TRBV4-1 to TRBJ2-3; TRBD2 might be the D (6 bases). CDR1 is MGHRA, CDR2 YSYEKL, per germline. The CDR3 extends over 16 amino acids. V was trimmed by 0 bases and J by 0 bases, leaving 10 bases between them. CDR3 sequence (DNA): TGCGCCAGCAGCCAAGAACCGACTAGAAGCACAGATACGCAGTATTTT. Encoded protein: CASSQEPTRSTDTQYF.

The rearrangement uses TRBV5-4 and TRBJ1-3; D might be TRBD1 (6 bases). Germline-derived CDR1 and CDR2 are SGHNT and YYREEE (reference sequence). Trimming cost V 0 bases and J 4 bases, with 14 bases left between them. The CDR3 covers 16 residues. The CDR3 here is CASSLVGGAPGNTIYF. CDR3 coding DNA: TGTGCCAGCAGCTTGGTTGGGGGCGCTCCCGGAAACACCATATATTTT.

V and J are TRBV19 and TRBJ1-4, with TRBD1 identical over 8 bases. Germline CDR1 and CDR2: LNHDA and SQIVND (reference sequence). The CDR3 extends over 15 amino acids. The V and J ends lost 3 bases and 7 bases, in that order; junction bases with no gene match: 7. This CDR3 reads CASSIQGALPEKLFF. The DNA for the CDR3 is TGTGCCAGTAGTATCCAGGGGGCTCTCCCTGAAAAACTGTTTTTT.

This clone was observed a single time. Other nucleotide sequences in the sample specify the same CDR3. The V call is TRBV7-9, the J call TRBJ2-5, with D tentatively TRBD1 (5 bases). The CDR3 is 13 amino acids. Trimming stripped 3 bases from V and 2 bases from J, with 7 bases between. The germline V gene has CDR1 SEHNR and CDR2 FQNEAQ (reference sequence). DNA for the CDR3: TGTGCCAGCAGCTTGGACATTCAAGAGACCCAGTACTTC. Its translation: CASSLDIQETQYF.

The chain is built from TRBV5-6 and TRBJ2-7; 12 bases agree with TRBD2. V lost 4 bases, J lost 6 bases, and 20 bases stayed unmatched. The CDR3 spans 19 residues. Germline-derived CDR1 and CDR2 are SGHDT and YYEEEE. CDR3: CASSIGLAGLPLSFTEQYF. The CDR3 DNA reads as TGTGCCAGCAGCATCGGACTAGCGGGATTACCCCTCTCCTTCACCGAGCAGTACTTC.

This sequence joins TRBV5-1 and TRBJ1-3; TRBD1 aligns across 7 bases. CDR1 and CDR2 from the germline V gene are SGHRS and YFSETQ. The V and J ends lost 4 bases and 0 bases, in that order; junction bases with no gene match: 1. CDR3 size: 14 residues. The CDR3, as DNA: TGCGCCAGCAGCCGGGACAGCTCTGGAAACACCATATATTTT. Amino acid sequence: CASSRDSSGNTIYF. The full variable domain, with the rest looked up from reference TRBV5-1 and TRBJ1-3, is KAGVTQTPRYLIKTRGQQVTLSCSPISGHRSVSWYQQTPGQGLQFLFEYFSETQRNKGNFPGRFSGRQFSNSRSEMNVSTLELGDSALYLCASSRDSSGNTIYFGEGSWLTVV.

This chain joins TRBV7-9 and TRBJ1-1; perhaps TRBD1 as D (6 bases). The CDR3 is made up of 11 amino acids. CDR1 and CDR2 (germline): SEHNR, FQNEAQ (reference sequence). V lost 6 bases, J lost 7 bases, and 9 bases lay in between. CDR3 region: CASSWTDEAFF. For the CDR3, the DNA is TGTGCCAGCAGTTGGACAGATGAAGCTTTCTTT.

The rearrangement uses TRBV2 and TRBJ2-3, with 13 bases aligning to TRBD2. The CDR3 sequence is 16 residues long. J gave up 7 bases and V 8 bases, and 12 bases lay outside the gene matches. Germline V gene data show CDR1 as SNHLY and CDR2 as FYNNEI. DNA of the CDR3: TGTGCCAGCGTGAACTTACTAGCGGGGGGGCTTAATACGCAGTATTTT. Amino acids: CASVNLLAGGLNTQYF.